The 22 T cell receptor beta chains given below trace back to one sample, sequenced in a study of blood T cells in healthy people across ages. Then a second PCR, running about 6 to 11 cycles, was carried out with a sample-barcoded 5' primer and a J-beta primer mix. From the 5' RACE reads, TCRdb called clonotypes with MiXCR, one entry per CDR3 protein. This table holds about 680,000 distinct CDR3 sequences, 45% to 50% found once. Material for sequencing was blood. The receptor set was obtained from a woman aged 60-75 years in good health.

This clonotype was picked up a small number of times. CDR3 sequence (DNA): TGTGCCAGCAGCGTAGGGGGGGGACCCTACGAGCAGTACTTC. It translates to CASSVGGGPYEQYF. The chain uses TRBV9 and TRBJ2-7, with TRBD2 matching over 7 bases. The CDR3 loop spans 14 amino acids. V trimming: 0 bases; J trimming: 2 bases; junction bases outside the gene matches: 2. CDR1 and CDR2 from the germline V gene are SGDLS and YYNGEE.

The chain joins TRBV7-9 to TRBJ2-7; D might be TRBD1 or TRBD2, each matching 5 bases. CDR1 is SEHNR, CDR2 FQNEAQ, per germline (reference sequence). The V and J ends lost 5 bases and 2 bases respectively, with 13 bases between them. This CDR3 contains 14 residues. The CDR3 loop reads CASSLDGATYEQYF. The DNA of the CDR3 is TGTGCCAGCAGCCTCGACGGGGCAACCTACGAGCAGTACTTC. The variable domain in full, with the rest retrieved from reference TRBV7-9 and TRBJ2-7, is DTGVSQNPRHKITKRGQNVTFRCDPISEHNRLYWYRQTLGQGPEFLTYFQNEAQLEKSRLLSDRFSAERPKGSFSTLEIQRTEQGDSAMYLCASSLDGATYEQYFGPGTRLTVT.

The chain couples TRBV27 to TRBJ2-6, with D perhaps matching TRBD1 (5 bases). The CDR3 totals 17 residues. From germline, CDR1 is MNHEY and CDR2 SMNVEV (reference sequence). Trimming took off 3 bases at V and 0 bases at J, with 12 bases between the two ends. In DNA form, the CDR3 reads TGTGCCAGCAGTTTCAGGGTCCCGAACTCTGGGGCCAACGTCCTGACTTTC. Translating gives CASSFRVPNSGANVLTF.

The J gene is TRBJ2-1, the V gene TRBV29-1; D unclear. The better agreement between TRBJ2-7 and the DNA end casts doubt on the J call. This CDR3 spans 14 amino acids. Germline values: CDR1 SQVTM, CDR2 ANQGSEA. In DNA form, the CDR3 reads TGCAGCGTTAACCAAGTTGCCGCATACAATGAGCAGTACTTC. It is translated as CSVNQVAAYNEQYF.

The CDR3 coding sequence is TGCAGCGTTGACCCCAGGGGAGGAGAGACCCAGTACTTC. It encodes CSVDPRGGETQYF. The V and J genes are TRBV29-1 and TRBJ2-5; either TRBD1 or TRBD2 may fit D (6 bases each). This CDR3 contains 13 residues. The germline V gene encodes CDR1 SQVTM and CDR2 ANQGSEA. The V gene lost 3 bases and the J gene lost 4 bases, with 12 bases spanning the gap.

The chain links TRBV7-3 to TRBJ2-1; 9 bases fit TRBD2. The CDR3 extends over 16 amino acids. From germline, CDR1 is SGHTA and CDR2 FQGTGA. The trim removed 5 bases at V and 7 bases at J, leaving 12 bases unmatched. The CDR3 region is CASSTLPGLAENEQFF. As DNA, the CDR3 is TGTGCCAGCAGCACACTACCGGGACTAGCTGAGAATGAGCAGTTCTTC. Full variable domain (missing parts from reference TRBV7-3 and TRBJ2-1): GAGVSQTPSNKVTEKGKYVELRCDPISGHTALYWYRQSLGQGPEFLIYFQGTGAADDSGLPNDRFFAVRPEGSVSTLKIQRTERGDSAVYLCASSTLPGLAENEQFFGPGTRLTVL.

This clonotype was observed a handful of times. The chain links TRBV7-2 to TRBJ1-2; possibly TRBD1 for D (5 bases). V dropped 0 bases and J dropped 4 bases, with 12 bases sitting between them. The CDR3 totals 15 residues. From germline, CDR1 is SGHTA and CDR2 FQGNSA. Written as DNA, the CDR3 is TGTGCCAGCAGCTTAGCAAGCCAGGGAGTCTATGGCTACACCTTC. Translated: CASSLASQGVYGYTF.

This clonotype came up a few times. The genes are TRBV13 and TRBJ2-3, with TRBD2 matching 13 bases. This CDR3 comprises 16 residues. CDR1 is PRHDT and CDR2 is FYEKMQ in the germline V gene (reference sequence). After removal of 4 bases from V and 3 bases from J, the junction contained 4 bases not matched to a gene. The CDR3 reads CASSSTTSGRTDTQYF. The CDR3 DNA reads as TGTGCCAGCAGCTCCACGACTAGCGGGAGGACAGATACGCAGTATTTT. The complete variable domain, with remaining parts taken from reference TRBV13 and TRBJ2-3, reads AAGVIQSPRHLIKEKRETATLKCYPIPRHDTVYWYQQGPGQDPQFLISFYEKMQSDKGSIPDRFSAQQFSDYHSELNMSSLELGDSALYFCASSSTTSGRTDTQYFGPGTRLTVL.

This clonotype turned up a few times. The DNA for the CDR3 is TGTGCCAGCAGTGGACAGGGGGCGGATTCACCCCTCCACTTT. This encodes CASSGQGADSPLHF. The V and J genes are TRBV2 and TRBJ1-6; 10 positions agree with TRBD1. The CDR3 is 14 residues long. The junction had 2 bases not matched to a gene; V was cut back by 4 bases and J by 8 bases. The V gene's germline CDR1 is SNHLY and CDR2 FYNNEI. Filled out from reference TRBV2 and TRBJ1-6, the complete variable domain reads EPEVTQTPSHQVTQMGQEVILRCVPISNHLYFYWYRQILGQKVEFLVSFYNNEISEKSEIFDDQFSVERPDGSNFTLKIRSTKLEDSAMYFCASSGQGADSPLHFGNGTRLTVT.

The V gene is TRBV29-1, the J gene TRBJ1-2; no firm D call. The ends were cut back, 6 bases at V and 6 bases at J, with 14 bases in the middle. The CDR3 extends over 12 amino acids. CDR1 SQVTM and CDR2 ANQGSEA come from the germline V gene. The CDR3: CSVFMGKNGYTF. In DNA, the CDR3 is TGCAGCGTCTTCATGGGAAAGAATGGCTACACCTTC.

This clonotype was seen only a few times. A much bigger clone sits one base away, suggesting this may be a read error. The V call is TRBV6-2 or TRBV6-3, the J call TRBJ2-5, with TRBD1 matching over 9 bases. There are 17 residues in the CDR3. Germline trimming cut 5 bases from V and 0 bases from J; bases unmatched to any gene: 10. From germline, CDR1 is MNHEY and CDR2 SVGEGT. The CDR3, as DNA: TGTGCCAGCAGTACAATCCGTGGGGACAGGGACCAAGAGACCCAGTACTTC. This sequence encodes CASSTIRGDRDQETQYF.

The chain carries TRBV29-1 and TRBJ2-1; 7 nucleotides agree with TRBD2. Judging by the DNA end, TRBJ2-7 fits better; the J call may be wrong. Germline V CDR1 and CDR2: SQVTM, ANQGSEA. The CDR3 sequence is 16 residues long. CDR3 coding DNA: TGCAGCGTTGGGACTAGTTCCGACTTGGGCTACAATGAGCAGTACTTC. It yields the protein CSVGTSSDLGYNEQYF.

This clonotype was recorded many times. CDR3 coding DNA: TGTGCCAGCAGCTTTTACGGGAGCTCCTACGAGCAGTACTTC. Its translation is CASSFYGSSYEQYF. The chain uses TRBV11-1 and TRBJ2-7; maybe TRBD2 (6 bases). Trimming pared 3 bases from V and 0 bases from J, leaving 9 bases between. The germline gives CDR1 SGHAT, CDR2 FQDESV (reference sequence). This CDR3 has 14 amino acids.

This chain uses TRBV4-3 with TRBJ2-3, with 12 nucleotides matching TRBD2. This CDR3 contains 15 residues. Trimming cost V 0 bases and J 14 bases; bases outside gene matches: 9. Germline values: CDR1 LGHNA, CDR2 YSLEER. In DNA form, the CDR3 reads TGCGCCAGCAGCCAAGATAAGACTAGCGGGAGAATTCTGTATTTT. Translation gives CASSQDKTSGRILYF.

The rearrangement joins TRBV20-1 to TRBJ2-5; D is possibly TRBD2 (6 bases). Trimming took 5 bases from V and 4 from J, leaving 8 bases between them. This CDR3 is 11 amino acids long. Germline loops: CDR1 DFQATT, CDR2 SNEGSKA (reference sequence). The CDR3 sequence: CSAQGLETQYF. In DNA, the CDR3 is TGCAGTGCTCAGGGACTAGAGACCCAGTACTTC.

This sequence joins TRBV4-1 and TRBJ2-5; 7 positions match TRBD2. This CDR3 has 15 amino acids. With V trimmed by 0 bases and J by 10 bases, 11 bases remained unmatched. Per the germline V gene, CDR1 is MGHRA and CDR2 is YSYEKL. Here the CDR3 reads CASSQDQGSRGDQYF. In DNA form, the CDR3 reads TGCGCCAGCAGCCAAGATCAGGGCAGTCGGGGGGACCAGTACTTC.

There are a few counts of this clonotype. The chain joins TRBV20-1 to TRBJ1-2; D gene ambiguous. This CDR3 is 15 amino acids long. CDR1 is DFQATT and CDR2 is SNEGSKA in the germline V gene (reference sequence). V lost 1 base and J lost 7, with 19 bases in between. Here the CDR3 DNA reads TGCAGTGCTAGAGGGGAGGAGGCCCGCGACGTTGGCTACACCTTC. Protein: CSARGEEARDVGYTF.

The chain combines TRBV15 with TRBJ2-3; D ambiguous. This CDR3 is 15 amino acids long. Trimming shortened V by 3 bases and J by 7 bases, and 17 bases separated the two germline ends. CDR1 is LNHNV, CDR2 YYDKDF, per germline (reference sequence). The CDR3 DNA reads TGTGCCACCAGCAGTGATATAAAAGTAGGCCATACGCAGTATTTT. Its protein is CATSSDIKVGHTQYF.

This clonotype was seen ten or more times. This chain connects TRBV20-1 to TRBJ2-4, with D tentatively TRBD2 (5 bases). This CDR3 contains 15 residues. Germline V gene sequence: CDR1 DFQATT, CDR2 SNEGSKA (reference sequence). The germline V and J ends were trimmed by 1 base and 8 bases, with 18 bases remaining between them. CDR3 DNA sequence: TGCAGTGCTAGAGCTTTTTTAGCCGGAGGAGACATTCAGTACTTC. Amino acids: CSARAFLAGGDIQYF.

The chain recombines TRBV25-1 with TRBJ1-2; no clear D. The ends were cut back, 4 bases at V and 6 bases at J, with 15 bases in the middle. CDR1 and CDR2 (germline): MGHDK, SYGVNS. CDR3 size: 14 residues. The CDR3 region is CASSAGSNRNGYTF. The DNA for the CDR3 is TGTGCCAGCAGTGCCGGGTCAAATCGGAATGGCTACACCTTC.

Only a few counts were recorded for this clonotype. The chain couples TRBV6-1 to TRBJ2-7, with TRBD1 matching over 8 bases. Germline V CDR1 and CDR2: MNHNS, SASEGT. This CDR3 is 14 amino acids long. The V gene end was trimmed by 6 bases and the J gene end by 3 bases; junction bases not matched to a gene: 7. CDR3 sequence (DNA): TGTGCCAGCAGAGTTCCCGGGACAGGCTACGAGCAGTACTTC. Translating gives CASRVPGTGYEQYF.

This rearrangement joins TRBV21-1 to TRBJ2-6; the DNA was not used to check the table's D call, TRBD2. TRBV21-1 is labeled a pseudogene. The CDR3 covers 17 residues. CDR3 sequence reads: CASSPPRAGTKANVLTF. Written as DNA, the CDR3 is TGTGCCAGCAGCCCCCCCAGGGCGGGAACGAAGGCCAACGTCCTGACTTTC.